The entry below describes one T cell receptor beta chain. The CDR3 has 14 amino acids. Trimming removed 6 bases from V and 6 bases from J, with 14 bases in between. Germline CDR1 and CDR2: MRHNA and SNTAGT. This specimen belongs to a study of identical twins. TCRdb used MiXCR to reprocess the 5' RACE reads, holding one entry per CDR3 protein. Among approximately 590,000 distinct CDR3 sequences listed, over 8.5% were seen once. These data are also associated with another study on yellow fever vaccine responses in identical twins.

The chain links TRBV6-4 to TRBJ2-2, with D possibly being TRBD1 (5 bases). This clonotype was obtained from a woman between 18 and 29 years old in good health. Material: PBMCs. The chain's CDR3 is CASSLSWGSGELFF. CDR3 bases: TGTGCCAGCAGCCTCTCGTGGGGCTCCGGGGAGCTGTTTTTT.